Listed here are 32 T cell receptor beta chains from one sample, sequenced in a study of radiation and T cells in renal cell carcinoma. Sequencing was performed with immunoSEQ multiplex PCR; in TCRdb, only in-frame clones are kept and a portion is missing. The data contain 70,000 to 90,000 clones, 65% to 90% of them singletons. Time point indicated: blood 2 weeks post-SBRT. Treatment: 15 Gy SBRT to primary tumor, nephrectomy 4 weeks later. The material was blood, obtained from a patient whose treatment included radiotherapy and nephrectomy. These receptors all come from a woman in her fifties or sixties with renal cell carcinoma.

The chain combines TRBV7-3 with TRBJ2-5; D ambiguous. The CDR3 spans 13 residues. The V gene lost 0 bases and the J gene lost 5 bases, with 7 bases spanning the gap. Germline CDR1 and CDR2: SGHTA and FQGTGA. CDR3 bases: TGTGCCAGCAGCTTAACCCGGCGGGAGACCCAGTACTTC. This codes for CASSLTRRETQYF.

The sample holds a few counts of this clone. The gene calls are TRBV27 and TRBJ1-1; D unresolved. The V gene's germline CDR1 is MNHEY and CDR2 SMNVEV (reference sequence). The CDR3 covers 13 residues. Deletions cut 3 bases from V and 11 bases from J, with 16 bases between. This CDR3 is CASSFIPPVWAFF. The DNA for the CDR3 is TGTGCCAGCAGTTTCATCCCCCCAGTGTGGGCTTTCTTT.

This chain's CDR3 is CASSLYPTRAGDTDTQYF. In DNA form, the CDR3 reads TGTGCCAGCAGTTTATATCCAACTAGAGCGGGAGACACAGATACGCAGTATTTT. The chain uses TRBV27 and TRBJ2-3; 8 nucleotides line up with TRBD2. The CDR3 has 18 amino acids. CDR1 MNHEY and CDR2 SMNVEV come from the germline V gene (reference sequence). Losses at the gene ends were 1 base for V and 2 bases for J; bases not matched to a gene: 11.

The chain combines TRBV7-2 with TRBJ2-7, with a weak D call TRBD2 (8 bases). The CDR3 length is 15 residues. Germline loops: CDR1 SGHTA, CDR2 FQGNSA. Trimming took off 3 bases at V and 3 bases at J, with 15 bases between the two ends. The CDR3 region is CASSFGGDRFYEQYF. CDR3 sequence (DNA): TGTGCCAGCAGCTTCGGGGGGGACAGATTCTACGAGCAGTACTTC.

This chain links TRBV7-2 with TRBJ2-7, with D uncertain. The V end lost 0 bases, the J end lost 4 bases, and 16 bases lay between the germline ends. CDR1 and CDR2 from the germline V gene are SGHTA and FQGNSA. The CDR3 sequence is 16 residues long. CDR3 protein: CASSLAAAQTHYEQYF. The CDR3 nucleotides are TGTGCCAGCAGCTTAGCGGCAGCCCAAACCCATTACGAGCAGTACTTC.

The rearrangement uses TRBV20-1 and TRBJ2-7, with D possibly TRBD2 on 6 matching bases. CDR3 length: 11 amino acids. V was shortened by 5 bases and J by 4 bases, with 9 bases between the two germline ends. The germline gives CDR1 DFQATT, CDR2 SNEGSKA (reference sequence). The CDR3 coding sequence is TGCAGTGCTGACGGGAGATACGAGCAGTACTTC. Its protein product is CSADGRYEQYF.

This clone was counted a single time. V gene TRBV5-5 combines with J gene TRBJ2-5, with D unresolved. The length of the CDR3 is 15 residues. V lost 4 bases and J lost 3, with 16 bases in between. The germline V gene has CDR1 SGHKS and CDR2 YYEKEE (reference sequence). This CDR3 reads CASSPSAAREETQYF. CDR3 DNA sequence: TGTGCCAGCAGCCCCAGCGCAGCCCGAGAAGAGACCCAGTACTTC.

This chain joins TRBV28 and TRBJ1-3; D uncertain. Germline assignment: CDR1 MDHEN and CDR2 SYDVKM. Trimming removed 5 bases from V and 4 bases from J, with 12 bases in between. The CDR3 runs to 14 residues. CDR3 sequence reads: CASSPPGIGNTIYF. DNA for the CDR3: TGTGCCAGCAGTCCCCCGGGGATAGGAAACACCATATATTTT.

This clone is medium-sized in the sample. This CDR3 is CASSLALAGPTGEQFF. The CDR3 nucleotides are TGTGCCAGCAGCTTAGCGCTAGCGGGTCCTACAGGTGAGCAGTTCTTC. The V gene is TRBV7-6, the J gene TRBJ2-1; 8 bases align to TRBD2. Germline-derived CDR1 and CDR2 are SGHVS and FNYEAQ. The CDR3 loop spans 16 amino acids. Unmatched junction bases numbered 10, after V lost 0 bases and J lost 9 bases.

V usage is TRBV7-2 and J usage is TRBJ1-1, with a tentative D call TRBD1 (5 bases). This CDR3 is built from 14 residues. Germline V gives CDR1 SGHTA, CDR2 FQGNSA. V was cut by 1 base and J by 5 bases, with 11 bases left in between. The CDR3 DNA is TGTGCCAGCAGCTTAGTACCGGGGGAAACTGAAGCTTTCTTT. Its protein is CASSLVPGETEAFF. Full variable domain (remainder filled in from reference TRBV7-2 and TRBJ1-1): GAGVSQSPSNKVTEKGKDVELRCDPISGHTALYWYRQSLGQGLEFLIYFQGNSAPDKSGLPSDRFSAERTGGSVSTLTIQRTQQEDSAVYLCASSLVPGETEAFFGQGTRLTVV.

DNA for the CDR3: TGTGCCAGCAGCCCCGGGGGGCCAGGCGATACGCAGTATTTT. Protein product: CASSPGGPGDTQYF. The chain couples TRBV6-1 to TRBJ2-3; tentatively, D is TRBD2 (7 bases). The CDR3 length is 14 residues. Trimming removed 6 bases from V and 6 bases from J, with 16 bases in between. Germline V CDR1 and CDR2: MNHNS, SASEGT.

The rearrangement uses TRBV28 and TRBJ2-1, with 14 positions matching TRBD2. V lost 0 bases and J lost 1; bases outside the gene matches: 2. This CDR3 is built from 18 residues. Germline values: CDR1 MDHEN, CDR2 SYDVKM. CDR3 sequence: CASSLWRTSGRSYNEQFF. The DNA of the CDR3 is TGTGCCAGCAGTTTATGGAGGACTAGCGGGAGGTCCTACAATGAGCAGTTCTTC.

The CDR3 nucleotides are TGTGCCAGCAGCCTGGACTTCGGGAGAATCAATGAGCAGTTCTTC. Residues: CASSLDFGRINEQFF. This rearrangement joins TRBV6-4 to TRBJ2-1, with TRBD2 as a possible D gene (6 bases). Trimming removed 6 bases at V and 6 bases at J, with 18 bases between. CDR1 is MRHNA, CDR2 SNTAGT, per germline. The CDR3 is 15 residues long.

The chain couples TRBV2 to TRBJ1-3; D is perhaps TRBD1 (5 bases). Trimming left V 4 bases short and J 0 bases short, with 10 bases between. CDR3 length equals 15 residues. Per the germline V gene, CDR1 is SNHLY and CDR2 is FYNNEI. This CDR3 reads CASSGLGTSGNTIYF. CDR3 DNA sequence: TGTGCCAGCAGTGGTCTGGGGACCTCTGGAAACACCATATATTTT.

The chain uses TRBV5-1 and TRBJ1-3; 9 nucleotides match TRBD1. The J segment lost 0 bases and the V segment lost 3 bases, leaving 4 bases of the junction unmatched. The CDR3 sequence is 16 residues long. CDR1 SGHRS and CDR2 YFSETQ come from the germline V gene. This CDR3 reads CASSSWDRVSGNTIYF. The DNA of the CDR3 is TGCGCCAGCAGCTCGTGGGACAGGGTCTCTGGAAACACCATATATTTT.

This clone came up a few times. The chain has TRBV19 and TRBJ2-1; no clear D. CDR3 length: 14 amino acids. Trimming removed 2 bases at V and 9 bases at J, with 14 bases between. Germline CDR1 reads LNHDA; CDR2 reads SQIVND (reference sequence). The CDR3 spells CASSISGTAGEQFF. The CDR3 DNA follows: TGTGCCAGTAGTATATCCGGCACAGCCGGTGAGCAGTTCTTC. Drawing the rest from reference TRBV19 and TRBJ2-1, the complete variable domain is DGGITQSPKYLFRKEGQNVTLSCEQNLNHDAMYWYRQDPGQGLRLIYYSQIVNDFQKGDIAEGYSVSREKKESFPLTVTSAQKNPTAFYLCASSISGTAGEQFFGPGTRLTVL.

This CDR3 reads CASSGDRGQNTEAFF. In DNA form, the CDR3 reads TGTGCCAGCAGTGGGGACAGGGGACAAAACACTGAAGCTTTCTTT. The chain links TRBV28 to TRBJ1-1, with 10 bases matching TRBD1. With 5 bases clipped from V and 2 bases from J, the junction kept 5 bases outside the gene matches. There are 15 residues in the CDR3. Germline lookup yields CDR1 MDHEN and CDR2 SYDVKM. The full variable domain, with the rest looked up from reference TRBV28 and TRBJ1-1, is DVKVTQSSRYLVKRTGEKVFLECVQDMDHENMFWYRQDPGLGLRLIYFSYDVKMKEKGDIPEGYSVSREKKERFSLILESASTNQTSMYLCASSGDRGQNTEAFFGQGTRLTVV.

This rearrangement joins TRBV7-2 to TRBJ2-7; no definite D call. Germline CDR1 is SGHTA and CDR2 is FQGNSA. The CDR3 length is 11 residues. Trimming stripped 5 bases from V and 6 bases from J, with 8 bases between. The CDR3 sequence: CASSTFSEQYF. In DNA form, the CDR3 reads TGTGCCAGCAGCACATTTTCCGAGCAGTACTTC.

The genes are TRBV5-1 and TRBJ2-1; TRBD2 agrees at 8 bases. This CDR3 has 16 amino acids. From germline, CDR1 is SGHRS and CDR2 YFSETQ. The V and J ends lost 4 bases and 0 bases, in that order; junction bases with no gene match: 6. CDR3 nucleotides: TGCGCCAGCAGCCTATTAGCGGGGAGCTCCTACAATGAGCAGTTCTTC. Its protein product is CASSLLAGSSYNEQFF. The variable domain in full, completed from reference TRBV5-1 and TRBJ2-1, reads KAGVTQTPRYLIKTRGQQVTLSCSPISGHRSVSWYQQTPGQGLQFLFEYFSETQRNKGNFPGRFSGRQFSNSRSEMNVSTLELGDSALYLCASSLLAGSSYNEQFFGPGTRLTVL.

This chain uses TRBV21-1 with TRBJ2-1; the table's D gene call, TRBD1, was not cross checked with the DNA. TRBV21-1 is a pseudogene locus. The CDR3 runs 16 residues. The CDR3 DNA reads TGTGCCAGCAGCAAGGACAAACTTGTAAGGGGGAATGAGCAGTTCTTC. The encoded protein is CASSKDKLVRGNEQFF.

The rearrangement links TRBV18 to TRBJ2-3; 7 bases are a match to TRBD1. The germline CDR1 and CDR2 sequences are KGHSH and LQKENI. The length of the CDR3 is 15 residues. With 0 bases clipped from V and 4 bases from J, the junction kept 4 bases outside the gene matches. The CDR3 here is CASSPPRQGADTQYF. CDR3 DNA: TGTGCCAGCTCACCACCTCGACAGGGTGCAGATACGCAGTATTTT. Complete variable domain (other parts from reference TRBV18 and TRBJ2-3): NAGVMQNPRHLVRRRGQEARLRCSPMKGHSHVYWYRQLPEEGLKFMVYLQKENIIDESGMPKERFSAEFPKEGPSILRIQQVVRGDSAAYFCASSPPRQGADTQYFGPGTRLTVL.

V and J are TRBV2 and TRBJ2-5; a weak D match, TRBD1 (5 bases). The CDR3 has 12 residues. Deletions cut 4 bases from V and 5 bases from J, with 8 bases between. The germline gives CDR1 SNHLY, CDR2 FYNNEI. CDR3 sequence (DNA): TGTGCCAGCAGTGTCAGGGATGAGACCCAGTACTTC. The encoded protein is CASSVRDETQYF.

This sequence joins TRBV7-3 and TRBJ2-3; perhaps TRBD1 as D (7 bases). CDR3 size: 17 residues. CDR1 and CDR2 from the germline V gene are SGHTA and FQGTGA. The V end was cut by 6 bases, the J end by 3 bases, with 22 bases between. The DNA of the CDR3 is TGTGCCAGCAGGGAGGGGCCAGGGACAGAAGATACAGATACGCAGTATTTT. Amino acids: CASREGPGTEDTDTQYF.

The chain is built from TRBV9 and TRBJ2-7; TRBD1 agrees at 12 bases. From germline, CDR1 is SGDLS and CDR2 YYNGEE. This CDR3 comprises 15 residues. V was pared by 0 bases and J by 9 bases, with 7 bases of the junction left unmatched. The CDR3 bases are TGTGCCAGCAGCGTAGCGGCGGGACAGGGGGCAGGGCAGTACTTC. Protein sequence: CASSVAAGQGAGQYF.

The rearrangement uses TRBV5-1 and TRBJ1-6, with D maybe TRBD1 (6 bases). Trimming removed 4 bases from V and 2 bases from J, with 16 bases in between. CDR3 size: 17 residues. Looked up from germline, CDR1 is SGHRS and CDR2 is YFSETQ. CDR3 nucleotides: TGCGCCAGCAGCCCAGGTTTGGGGGGCGCCTATAATTCACCCCTCCACTTT. Translation: CASSPGLGGAYNSPLHF.

The V and J genes are TRBV28 and TRBJ1-2; 8 positions match TRBD1. The CDR3 is made up of 13 amino acids. V shed 1 base, J shed 10 bases, and the junction held 5 bases outside the gene matches. Germline assignment: CDR1 MDHEN and CDR2 SYDVKM. The CDR3 protein is CASSLFDRGAYTF. The CDR3 DNA follows: TGTGCCAGCAGTTTATTCGACAGGGGAGCCTACACCTTC.

This clone was seen once. This chain links TRBV7-2 with TRBJ1-2; D possibly corresponds to TRBD1 (5 bases). The CDR3 extends over 15 amino acids. Germline-derived CDR1 and CDR2 are SGHTA and FQGNSA. V was trimmed by 1 base and J by 1 base, leaving 10 bases between them. The CDR3 nucleotides are TGTGCCAGCAGCTTAGGGGCAGGGAGTAACTATGGCTACACCTTC. Translated: CASSLGAGSNYGYTF. The complete variable domain, with remaining parts taken from reference TRBV7-2 and TRBJ1-2, reads GAGVSQSPSNKVTEKGKDVELRCDPISGHTALYWYRQSLGQGLEFLIYFQGNSAPDKSGLPSDRFSAERTGGSVSTLTIQRTQQEDSAVYLCASSLGAGSNYGYTFGSGTRLTVV.

This chain connects TRBV10-1 to TRBJ1-1; D remains ambiguous. CDR1 and CDR2 (germline): WNHNN, SYGVQD (reference sequence). V lost 3 bases to trimming and J lost 1 base, with 6 bases between them. The CDR3 has 13 residues. CDR3 DNA sequence: TGCGCCAGCAGTGAATGGGAGAACACTGAAGCTTTCTTT. Translating it yields CASSEWENTEAFF.

The chain carries TRBV10-3 and TRBJ2-7; 7 nucleotides agree with TRBD2. V trimming: 7 bases; J trimming: 4 bases; junction bases outside the gene matches: 13. CDR1 and CDR2 from the germline V gene are ENHRY and SYGVKD. The CDR3 contains 15 residues. DNA for the CDR3: TGTGCCATCACTGACGGGGAGGGTCGGTCATACGAGCAGTACTTC. Its protein product is CAITDGEGRSYEQYF.

The rearrangement joins TRBV13 to TRBJ2-7; TRBD1 matches 9 bases. The J segment lost 0 bases and the V segment lost 5 bases, leaving 11 bases of the junction unmatched. CDR1 and CDR2 from the germline V gene are PRHDT and FYEKMQ (reference sequence). This CDR3 is built from 17 residues. The CDR3 sequence is CASSRPGQGFFSYEQYF. In DNA form, the CDR3 reads TGTGCCAGCAGCCGTCCGGGACAGGGTTTTTTCTCCTACGAGCAGTACTTC.

The chain recombines TRBV30 with TRBJ2-3; D is ambiguous. The CDR3 totals 15 residues. Trimming left V 0 bases short and J 8 bases short, with 18 bases between. The germline gives CDR1 GTSNPN, CDR2 SVGIG (reference sequence). The CDR3 is CAWSVSVVGAGTQYF. CDR3 bases: TGTGCCTGGAGTGTATCGGTGGTTGGAGCTGGTACGCAGTATTTT.

The chain employs TRBV18 and TRBJ2-1; D is undetermined. Germline V gene data show CDR1 as KGHSH and CDR2 as LQKENI. The germline V and J ends were trimmed by 3 bases and 5 bases, with 8 bases remaining between them. CDR3 length equals 13 residues. In nucleotides, the CDR3 is TGTGCCAGCTCACCTAGCCCCAACAATGAGCAGTTCTTC. Residues: CASSPSPNNEQFF.